Following are 14 T cell receptor beta chains from one sample sequenced in a study of control samples from healthy donors and cancer patients. Profiled with immunoSEQ multiplex PCR; TCRdb holds only in-frame clones, not every one. The sample includes roughly 120,000 clones, approximately 91% of them seen just once. The sample taken for sequencing was blood. These receptors came from a woman aged 18 to 35 in good health.

The CDR3 nucleotides are TGTGCCAGCAGTTTAAGGGACAGGGGAATAGGTAGCAATCAGCCCCAGCATTTT. Amino acid sequence: CASSLRDRGIGSNQPQHF. The chain joins TRBV28 to TRBJ1-5; TRBD1 matches 10 bases. Germline V gene sequence: CDR1 MDHEN, CDR2 SYDVKM. This CDR3 has 18 residues. Germline trimming cut 2 bases from V and 0 bases from J; bases unmatched to any gene: 7. The whole variable domain, remainder taken from reference TRBV28 and TRBJ1-5, is DVKVTQSSRYLVKRTGEKVFLECVQDMDHENMFWYRQDPGLGLRLIYFSYDVKMKEKGDIPEGYSVSREKKERFSLILESASTNQTSMYLCASSLRDRGIGSNQPQHFGDGTRLSIL.

V usage is TRBV5-1 and J usage is TRBJ1-4, with a weak D call TRBD1 (5 bases). CDR1 and CDR2 (germline): SGHRS, YFSETQ. V was clipped by 0 bases and J by 7 bases, with 13 bases between them. The CDR3 is made up of 15 amino acids. CDR3 sequence reads: CASSLAGDAPEKLFF. CDR3 nucleotides: TGCGCCAGCAGCTTGGCCGGGGACGCGCCTGAAAAACTGTTTTTT.

The rearrangement joins TRBV21-1 to TRBJ2-7. TRBV21-1 is a recognized pseudogene. The CDR3 contains 18 residues. The CDR3 DNA is TGTGCCAGCAGCAAAAACCCCCGGCGCTGTGAGCACTCCTACGAGCAGTACTTC. The encoded protein is CASSKNPRRCEHSYEQYF.

CDR3 sequence (DNA): TGTGCCAGCCAGACGGACGGACCCACTGAAGCTTTCTTT. Translating it yields CASQTDGPTEAFF. The chain has TRBV28 and TRBJ1-1; no clear D gene. V lost 8 bases, J lost 4 bases, and 14 bases lay in between. CDR1 and CDR2 (germline): MDHEN, SYDVKM. This CDR3 comprises 13 residues.

V is TRBV1 and J is TRBJ1-4. TRBV1 is described as a pseudogene. The CDR3 covers 19 residues. For the CDR3, the DNA is TGCACCAGCAGAAGCCTGGGACTTAGTAGCGGTGCAACTAATGAAAAACTGTTTTTT. Protein sequence: CTSRSLGLSSGATNEKLFF.

The chain recombines TRBV5-1 with TRBJ1-1; D perhaps matches TRBD1 (5 bases). The CDR3 is 15 residues long. The germline V gene encodes CDR1 SGHRS and CDR2 YFSETQ. V was cut by 2 bases and J by 0 bases, with 11 bases left in between. CDR3 region: CASSLQEGMNTEAFF. DNA of the CDR3: TGCGCCAGCAGCTTACAGGAGGGGATGAACACTGAAGCTTTCTTT. The full variable domain, rest sourced from reference TRBV5-1 and TRBJ1-1, is KAGVTQTPRYLIKTRGQQVTLSCSPISGHRSVSWYQQTPGQGLQFLFEYFSETQRNKGNFPGRFSGRQFSNSRSEMNVSTLELGDSALYLCASSLQEGMNTEAFFGQGTRLTVV.

A few counts support this clone. The chain employs TRBV4-2 and TRBJ1-2; 10 nucleotides align to TRBD1. Germline CDR1 LGHNA, CDR2 YNFKEQ. The CDR3 consists of 14 residues. The ends lost 2 bases at V and 8 bases at J; junction bases unmatched: 5. The CDR3 here is CASSQTGTGVGYTF. The CDR3, as DNA: TGTGCCAGCAGCCAAACCGGGACAGGGGTAGGCTACACCTTC.

This chain joins TRBV19 and TRBJ1-5; TRBD1 matches 8 bases. The CDR3 runs to 16 residues. V shed 5 bases, J shed 2 bases, and the junction held 8 bases outside the gene matches. Germline V CDR1 and CDR2: LNHDA, SQIVND (reference sequence). The CDR3 is CASSVGTGRGNQPQHF. The CDR3 DNA reads TGTGCCAGTAGTGTGGGGACAGGTAGGGGCAATCAGCCCCAGCATTTT. The complete variable domain, with remaining parts taken from reference TRBV19 and TRBJ1-5, reads DGGITQSPKYLFRKEGQNVTLSCEQNLNHDAMYWYRQDPGQGLRLIYYSQIVNDFQKGDIAEGYSVSREKKESFPLTVTSAQKNPTAFYLCASSVGTGRGNQPQHFGDGTRLSIL.

The J gene is TRBJ1-1, the V gene TRBV5-4; D is possibly TRBD1 (5 bases). This CDR3 has 15 residues. V gave up 4 bases and J gave up 6 bases, with 19 bases separating them. Germline assignment: CDR1 SGHNT and CDR2 YYREEE (reference sequence). The CDR3 here is CASSGGSGVDAEAFF. CDR3 bases: TGTGCCAGCAGCGGGGGGTCCGGGGTCGACGCTGAAGCTTTCTTT.

This clone was recorded only once. A read error is possible here, since a much larger clone lies one base away. V and J are TRBV28 and TRBJ1-5, with D perhaps matching TRBD1 (6 bases). The CDR3 spans 17 residues. Germline V lookup: CDR1 MDHEN, CDR2 SYDVKM. V gave up 1 base and J gave up 4 bases, with 17 bases separating them. The CDR3 nucleotides read TGTGCCAGCAGTTTATCCGGGGGGACGGGGGCAAATCAGCCCCAGCATTTT. Translation gives CASSLSGGTGANQPQHF.

The chain uses TRBV7-9 and TRBJ2-5; unclear D gene. CDR3 length equals 13 residues. Trimming removed 1 base from V and 1 base from J, with 4 bases in between. CDR1 SEHNR and CDR2 FQNEAQ come from the germline V gene (reference sequence). Here the CDR3 reads CASSLGSQETQYF. The CDR3, as DNA: TGTGCCAGCAGCTTAGGGTCCCAAGAGACCCAGTACTTC.

The V and J genes are TRBV3-1 (or the pseudogene TRBV3-2) and TRBJ1-2, with 9 bases identical to TRBD1. The V gene's germline CDR1 is LGHDT and CDR2 YNNKEL (reference sequence). This CDR3 region has 16 residues. With 4 bases clipped from V and 8 bases from J, the junction kept 14 bases outside the gene matches. The CDR3 protein is CASSPSPGTGRLGYTF. Written as DNA, the CDR3 is TGTGCCAGCAGCCCTAGTCCCGGGACAGGGCGTCTCGGCTACACCTTC.

This clone was detected only once. The chain has TRBV20-1 and TRBJ1-2; D is ambiguous. The V gene's germline CDR1 is DFQATT and CDR2 SNEGSKA (reference sequence). This CDR3 region has 11 residues. CDR3 sequence: CSVPSYYGYTF. For the CDR3, the DNA is TGCAGCGTCCCTTCCTATTATGGCTACACCTTC.

This sequence joins TRBV7-6 and TRBJ1-1, with 9 positions matching TRBD1. V was clipped by 5 bases and J by 7 bases; unmatched bases: 11. In germline, CDR1 is SGHVS, CDR2 FNYEAQ. The CDR3 covers 15 residues. The CDR3 coding sequence is TGTGCCAGCAGCGGGCGACAGGGGGTGGTAAATGAAGCTTTCTTT. It yields the protein CASSGRQGVVNEAFF.